This TCR beta chain derives from a study of T cell clones after liver transplantation. Study-level results: Circulating graft-donor-reactive CD4 TCRbeta sequences fell significantly post-transplant in most of the 8 subjects. Conclusions were preliminary, with small, heterogeneous patient groups.

TCRdb keeps only in-frame clones here, not all; method: immunoSEQ multiplex PCR. The sample contains 95,000 to 130,000 clones, about nine tenths of which appear only once. Concerning this clone itself: Its antigen is unknown.

J gave up 2 bases and V 0 bases, and 8 bases lay outside the gene matches. The CDR3 totals 17 residues. Germline V gene lookup returns CDR1 SGDLS and CDR2 YYNGEE. Unstimulated PBMCs were sorted into CD3+CD4+ and CD3+CD8+ populations. The TCR sequence derives from a human patient who received a liver transplant. Certain T cells may be donor cells from the graft. This sequence joins TRBV9 and TRBJ2-1; 7 positions match TRBD1. The specimen was CD4+ T cells from blood, collected 12 months after liver transplant. The CDR3 DNA sequence: TGTGCCAGCAGCGTAGGAGGGGCCGGGACAGCCTACAATGAGCAGTTCTTC. Amino acids: CASSVGGAGTAYNEQFF.